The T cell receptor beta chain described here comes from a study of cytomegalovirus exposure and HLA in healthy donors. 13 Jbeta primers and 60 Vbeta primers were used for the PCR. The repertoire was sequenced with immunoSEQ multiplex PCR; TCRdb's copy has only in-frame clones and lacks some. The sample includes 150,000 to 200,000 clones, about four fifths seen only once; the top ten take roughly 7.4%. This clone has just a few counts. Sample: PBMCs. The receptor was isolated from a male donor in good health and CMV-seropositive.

This chain's CDR3 is CASSRDRGYEQYF. CDR3 nucleotides: TGTGCCAGCAGTAGGGACAGGGGCTACGAGCAGTACTTC. The chain joins TRBV6-1 to TRBJ2-7; 10 bases agree with TRBD1. V lost 5 bases, J lost 3 bases, and 1 base stayed unmatched. The CDR3 has 13 amino acids. Germline V lookup: CDR1 MNHNS, CDR2 SASEGT.